This T cell receptor beta chain was profiled in a study of T cell changes during pregnancy in multiple sclerosis. TCRdb keeps only in-frame clones here, not all; method: immunoSEQ multiplex PCR. The data contain approximately 50,000 clones, about 93% of them singletons. The CDR3 extends over 14 amino acids. The V and J ends lost 2 bases and 3 bases respectively, with 8 bases between them. The material was CD4+ T cells from peripheral blood mononuclear cells, obtained after pregnancy. The chain employs TRBV23-1 and TRBJ1-5; possibly TRBD1 for D (6 bases). TRBV23-1 is recorded as an ORF, its role being uncertain. The origin of this receptor is a female donor in good health, enrolled as a control in a pregnancy study. In nucleotides, the CDR3 is TGCGCCAGCAGTCAAGGACAGAACAATCAGCCCCAGCATTTT. Translated: CASSQGQNNQPQHF.